A selection of T cell receptor beta chains follows, all from one sample in a study of a mutant IDH1 vaccine in newly diagnosed glioma. The protocol was immunoSEQ multiplex PCR, while the TCRdb copy is restricted to in-frame clones and leaves out a portion. The data show 25,000 to 35,000 clones, with around 80% seen just once and around 8% held by the top ten. Their antigens are not known. The source was PBMCs, collected from a glioma patient whose treatment included an IDH1 peptide vaccine. The source of these receptors is a woman under 30 with glioma. Both conserved end residues are trimmed from each CDR3. Fields, in order: CDR3 length, V gene, CDR3 protein.

cdr3_length: 10; v_call: TRBV2; cdr3_aa: ASSGGNYGYT
cdr3_length: 15; v_call: TRBV19; cdr3_aa: ASSKGTGGRSNEKLF
cdr3_length: 12; v_call: TRBV29-1; cdr3_aa: SVEDRRQGDLYT
cdr3_length: 12; v_call: TRBV5-6; cdr3_aa: ASSLPPRGNEQF
cdr3_length: 14; v_call: TRBV4-2; cdr3_aa: ASSQDLTGGRGGYT
cdr3_length: 15; v_call: TRBV7-8; cdr3_aa: ASSRRTGGISYNEQF
cdr3_length: 12; v_call: TRBV9; cdr3_aa: ASSQRDINSPLH
cdr3_length: 14; v_call: TRBV7-7; cdr3_aa: ASSLGAGGVQETQY
cdr3_length: 14; v_call: TRBV10-3; cdr3_aa: AIRDPDTASTDTQY
cdr3_length: 12; v_call: TRBV23-1; cdr3_aa: ASSQRGGNTEAF
cdr3_length: 15; v_call: TRBV18; cdr3_aa: ASSPWDRGAGANVLT
cdr3_length: 10; v_call: TRBV7-9; cdr3_aa: ASSLFGDEQY
cdr3_length: 9; v_call: TRBV20-1; cdr3_aa: SASALTEAF
cdr3_length: 12; v_call: TRBV7-8; cdr3_aa: ASSWDSRTDTQY
cdr3_length: 15; v_call: TRBV5-1; cdr3_aa: ASSLVPAGSLDEKLF
cdr3_length: 11; v_call: TRBV19; cdr3_aa: ASSRQGNTEAF
cdr3_length: 15; v_call: TRBV19; cdr3_aa: ASSIAGGDRGRNEQF
cdr3_length: 9; v_call: TRBV7-2; cdr3_aa: ASSREYEQY
cdr3_length: 11; v_call: TRBV5-1; cdr3_aa: ASSFSITYEQY
cdr3_length: 13; v_call: TRBV19; cdr3_aa: ASSIAQGGPYEQY
cdr3_length: 12; v_call: TRBV11-3; cdr3_aa: ASSLISGTDEQY
cdr3_length: 13; v_call: TRBV9; cdr3_aa: ASSVTVSSTDTQY
cdr3_length: 15; v_call: TRBV25-1; cdr3_aa: ASSERGISSYNSPLH
cdr3_length: 12; v_call: TRBV27; cdr3_aa: ASSLKGPAYEAF
cdr3_length: 12; v_call: TRBV9; cdr3_aa: ASSVGQDREKLF
cdr3_length: 11; v_call: TRBV18; cdr3_aa: ASSLQSTDTQY
cdr3_length: 12; v_call: TRBV11-2; cdr3_aa: ASSLETGNTEAF
cdr3_length: 13; v_call: TRBV7-2; cdr3_aa: ASSSHRGHFSGYT
cdr3_length: 13; v_call: TRBV27; cdr3_aa: ASSHSRTGSYEQY
cdr3_length: 13; v_call: TRBV29-1; cdr3_aa: SVEYGGRSYNEQF
cdr3_length: 10; v_call: TRBV18; cdr3_aa: ASSPIGNGYT
cdr3_length: 12; v_call: TRBV5-6; cdr3_aa: ASSLGDLRGEAF
cdr3_length: 13; v_call: TRBV7-9; cdr3_aa: ASSPKGGPNTEAF
cdr3_length: 13; v_call: TRBV7-9; cdr3_aa: ASSVLAGGTDTQY
cdr3_length: 12; v_call: TRBV19; cdr3_aa: ASSNTGGNQPQH
cdr3_length: 12; v_call: TRBV13; cdr3_aa: ASSLTAMNTEAF
cdr3_length: 11; v_call: TRBV11-3; cdr3_aa: ASSGQKAYGYT
cdr3_length: 11; v_call: TRBV5-4; cdr3_aa: ASSYGTGYEQY
cdr3_length: 12; v_call: TRBV7-2; cdr3_aa: ASSSTGTNYEQY
cdr3_length: 12; v_call: TRBV2; cdr3_aa: ASSPDISYNEQF
cdr3_length: 14; v_call: TRBV28; cdr3_aa: ASSGGTSGFLDTQY
cdr3_length: 13; v_call: TRBV7-2; cdr3_aa: ASSPRGQGNYGYT
cdr3_length: 11; v_call: TRBV2; cdr3_aa: AGEAGGPIEQF
cdr3_length: 13; v_call: TRBV19; cdr3_aa: ASSATSGSFDEQY
cdr3_length: 12; v_call: TRBV27; cdr3_aa: ASRAVGALEGYT
cdr3_length: 12; v_call: TRBV30; cdr3_aa: AWNLRSSYNEQF
cdr3_length: 15; v_call: TRBV9; cdr3_aa: ASSVSFGRANTGELF
cdr3_length: 14; v_call: TRBV6-6; cdr3_aa: ASSYSRTGTYNEQF
cdr3_length: 15; v_call: TRBV11-3; cdr3_aa: ASSLGASGGNTDTQY
cdr3_length: 12; v_call: TRBV7-2; cdr3_aa: ASSWTSGNNEQF
cdr3_length: 13; v_call: TRBV6-1; cdr3_aa: ASFTDRVRAYEQY
cdr3_length: 12; v_call: TRBV10-3; cdr3_aa: AISEPRAGETQY
cdr3_length: 12; v_call: TRBV4-1; cdr3_aa: ASSQNKEVYGYT
cdr3_length: 10; v_call: TRBV5-1; cdr3_aa: ASSSDGYEQY